The clone carrying this TCR beta chain turned up a few times. Antigen specificity is unknown. 5'RACE with constant-segment primers yielded barcoded, UMI-tagged TCR alpha and TCR beta cDNA libraries. TCRdb recomputed calls from the 5' RACE reads with MiXCR, one row per CDR3 protein. Among approximately 210,000 distinct CDR3 sequences listed, approximately 30% were seen once. This sample is part of a study of T-cell memory formation after mild COVID-19. Broader study findings: CM and EM subsets held most contracting CD4+ clones; EMRA held CD8+ ones.

CDR3 size: 14 residues. Germline V gene lookup returns CDR1 SGHTA and CDR2 FQGNSA. V was trimmed by 1 base and J by 15 bases, leaving 19 bases between them. Sample: PBMCs or a T cell subset sorted from them (not recorded which). This receptor was obtained from an adult woman who had mild COVID-19 (a few samples of this study predate the infection). Cell type and time point are not known. The V call is TRBV7-2, the J call TRBJ2-1; D is unclear. The CDR3 DNA follows: TGTGCCAGCAGCTTAGGTATTGGGCCCCTTTTATGGTTCTTC. Translating it yields CASSLGIGPLLWFF.